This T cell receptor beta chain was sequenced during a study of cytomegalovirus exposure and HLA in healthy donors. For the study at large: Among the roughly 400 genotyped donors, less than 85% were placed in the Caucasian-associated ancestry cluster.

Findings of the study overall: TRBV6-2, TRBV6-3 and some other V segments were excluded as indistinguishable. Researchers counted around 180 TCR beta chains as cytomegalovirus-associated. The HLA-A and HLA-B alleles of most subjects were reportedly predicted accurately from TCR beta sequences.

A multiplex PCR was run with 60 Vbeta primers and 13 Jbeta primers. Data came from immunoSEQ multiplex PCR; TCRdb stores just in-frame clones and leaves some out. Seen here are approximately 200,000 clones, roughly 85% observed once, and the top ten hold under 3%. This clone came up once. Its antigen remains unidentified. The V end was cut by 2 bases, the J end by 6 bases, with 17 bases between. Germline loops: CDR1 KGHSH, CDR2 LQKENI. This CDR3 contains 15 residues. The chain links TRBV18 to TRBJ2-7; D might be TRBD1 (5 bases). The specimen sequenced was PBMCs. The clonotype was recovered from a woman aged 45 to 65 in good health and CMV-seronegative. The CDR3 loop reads CASSPSRQGISEQYF. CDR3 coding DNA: TGTGCCAGCTCACCATCCCGTCAGGGAATATCCGAGCAGTACTTC. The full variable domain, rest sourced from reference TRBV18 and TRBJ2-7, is NAGVMQNPRHLVRRRGQEARLRCSPMKGHSHVYWYRQLPEEGLKFMVYLQKENIIDESGMPKERFSAEFPKEGPSILRIQQVVRGDSAAYFCASSPSRQGISEQYFGPGTRLTVT.